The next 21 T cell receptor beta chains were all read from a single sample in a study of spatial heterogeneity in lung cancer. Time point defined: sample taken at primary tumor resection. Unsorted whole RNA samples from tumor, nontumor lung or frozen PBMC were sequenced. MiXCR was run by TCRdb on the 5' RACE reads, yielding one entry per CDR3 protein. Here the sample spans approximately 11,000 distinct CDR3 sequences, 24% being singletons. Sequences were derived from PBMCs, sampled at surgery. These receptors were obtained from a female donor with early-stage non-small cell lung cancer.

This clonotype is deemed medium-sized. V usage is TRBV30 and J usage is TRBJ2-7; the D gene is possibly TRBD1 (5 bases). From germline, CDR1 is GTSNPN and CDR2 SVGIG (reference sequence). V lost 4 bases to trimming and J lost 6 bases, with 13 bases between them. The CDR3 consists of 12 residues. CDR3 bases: TGTGCCTGGACAGGGCCTTCGGGCGAGCAGTACTTC. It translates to CAWTGPSGEQYF.

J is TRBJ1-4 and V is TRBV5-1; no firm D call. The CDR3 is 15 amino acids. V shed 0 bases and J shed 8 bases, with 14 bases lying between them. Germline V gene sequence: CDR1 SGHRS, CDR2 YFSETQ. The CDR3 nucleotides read TGCGCCAGCAGCTTGGCCGCGGGGTCCGAAGAAAAACTGTTTTTT. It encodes CASSLAAGSEEKLFF.

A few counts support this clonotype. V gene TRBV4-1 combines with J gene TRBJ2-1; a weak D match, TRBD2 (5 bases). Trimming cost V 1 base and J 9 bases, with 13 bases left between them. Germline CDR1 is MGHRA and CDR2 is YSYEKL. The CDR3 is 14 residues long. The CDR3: CASSQVGSRGEQFF. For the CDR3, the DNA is TGCGCCAGCAGCCAAGTAGGGTCTCGGGGTGAGCAGTTCTTC.

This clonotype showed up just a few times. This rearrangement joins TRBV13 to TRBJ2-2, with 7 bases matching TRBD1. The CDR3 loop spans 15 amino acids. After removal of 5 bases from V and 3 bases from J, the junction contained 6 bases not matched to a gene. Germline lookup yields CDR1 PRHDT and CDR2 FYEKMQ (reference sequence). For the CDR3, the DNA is TGTGCCAGCAGCCGTACGGACAGGTACACCGGGGAGCTGTTTTTT. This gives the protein CASSRTDRYTGELFF.

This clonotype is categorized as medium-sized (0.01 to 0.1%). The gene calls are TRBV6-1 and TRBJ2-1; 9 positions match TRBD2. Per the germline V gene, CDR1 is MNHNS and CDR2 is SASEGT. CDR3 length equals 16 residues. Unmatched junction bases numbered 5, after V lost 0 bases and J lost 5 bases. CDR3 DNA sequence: TGTGCCAGCAGTGAAGCGGCGGGAGGGGGGCACAATGAGCAGTTCTTC. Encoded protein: CASSEAAGGGHNEQFF.

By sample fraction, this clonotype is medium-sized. The CDR3 spells CASSPEGVEQYF. In DNA, the CDR3 is TGCGCCAGCAGCCCGGAAGGGGTTGAGCAGTACTTC. This chain links TRBV5-1 with TRBJ2-7; D is perhaps TRBD1 (5 bases). Germline CDR1 SGHRS, CDR2 YFSETQ. The length of the CDR3 is 12 residues. V lost 4 bases and J 7 bases, leaving 12 bases between the germline ends.

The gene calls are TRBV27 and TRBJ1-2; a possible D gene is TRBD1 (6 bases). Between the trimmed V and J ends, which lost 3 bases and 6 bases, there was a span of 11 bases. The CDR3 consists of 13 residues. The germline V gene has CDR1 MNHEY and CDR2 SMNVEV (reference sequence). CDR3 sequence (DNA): TGTGCCAGCAGTTTCCAGGGGAGTAATGGCTACACCTTC. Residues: CASSFQGSNGYTF.

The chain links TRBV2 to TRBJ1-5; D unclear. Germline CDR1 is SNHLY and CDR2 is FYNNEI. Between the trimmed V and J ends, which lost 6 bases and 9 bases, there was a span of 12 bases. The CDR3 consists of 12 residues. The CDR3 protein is CASSETDGPQHF. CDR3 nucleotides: TGTGCCAGCAGCGAGACCGATGGGCCCCAGCATTTT.

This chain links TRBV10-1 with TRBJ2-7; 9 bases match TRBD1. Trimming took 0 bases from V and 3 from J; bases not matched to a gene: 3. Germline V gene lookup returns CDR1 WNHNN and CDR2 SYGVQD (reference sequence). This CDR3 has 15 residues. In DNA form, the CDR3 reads TGCGCCAGCAGTGAGTCTGGGACAGGGAACTACGAGCAGTACTTC. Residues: CASSESGTGNYEQYF.

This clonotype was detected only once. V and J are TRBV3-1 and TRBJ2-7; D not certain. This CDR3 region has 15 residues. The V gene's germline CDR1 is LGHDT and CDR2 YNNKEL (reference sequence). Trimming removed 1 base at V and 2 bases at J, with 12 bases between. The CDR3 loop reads CASSQAATSAYEQYF. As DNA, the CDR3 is TGTGCCAGCAGCCAAGCCGCGACATCTGCCTACGAGCAGTACTTC.

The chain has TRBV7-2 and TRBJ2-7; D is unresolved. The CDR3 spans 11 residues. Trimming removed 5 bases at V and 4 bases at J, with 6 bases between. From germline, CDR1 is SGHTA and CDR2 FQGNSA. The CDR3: CASSPSYEQYF. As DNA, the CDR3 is TGTGCCAGCAGCCCCTCTTACGAGCAGTACTTC.

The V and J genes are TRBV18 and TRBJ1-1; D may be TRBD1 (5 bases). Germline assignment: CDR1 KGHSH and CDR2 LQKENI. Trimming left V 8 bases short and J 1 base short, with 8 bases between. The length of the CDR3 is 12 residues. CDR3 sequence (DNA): TGTGCCAGCGCTGGACAGAACACTGAAGCTTTCTTT. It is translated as CASAGQNTEAFF. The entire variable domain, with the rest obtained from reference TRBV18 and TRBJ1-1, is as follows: NAGVMQNPRHLVRRRGQEARLRCSPMKGHSHVYWYRQLPEEGLKFMVYLQKENIIDESGMPKERFSAEFPKEGPSILRIQQVVRGDSAAYFCASAGQNTEAFFGQGTRLTVV.

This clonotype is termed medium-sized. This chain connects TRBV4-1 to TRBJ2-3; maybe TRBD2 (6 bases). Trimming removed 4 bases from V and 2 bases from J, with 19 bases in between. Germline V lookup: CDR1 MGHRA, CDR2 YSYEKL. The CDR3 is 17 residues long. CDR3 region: CASSPFAPSVDTDTQYF. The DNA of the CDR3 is TGCGCCAGCAGCCCATTCGCACCTAGCGTTGACACAGATACGCAGTATTTT.

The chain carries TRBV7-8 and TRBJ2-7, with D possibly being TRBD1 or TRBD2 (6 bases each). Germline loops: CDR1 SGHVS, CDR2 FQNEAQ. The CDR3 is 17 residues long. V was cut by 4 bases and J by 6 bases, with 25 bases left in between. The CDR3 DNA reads TGTGCCAGCAGCTCCCAAAGGGGGACTCCATTAGGGGTCGAGCAGTACTTC. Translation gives CASSSQRGTPLGVEQYF.

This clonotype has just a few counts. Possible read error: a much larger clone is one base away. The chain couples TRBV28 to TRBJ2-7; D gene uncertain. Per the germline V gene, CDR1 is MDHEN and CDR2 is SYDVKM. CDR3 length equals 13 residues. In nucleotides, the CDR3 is TGTGCCAGCAGCCCCCCGGCAAAATACGGGCAGTACTTC. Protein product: CASSPPAKYGQYF.

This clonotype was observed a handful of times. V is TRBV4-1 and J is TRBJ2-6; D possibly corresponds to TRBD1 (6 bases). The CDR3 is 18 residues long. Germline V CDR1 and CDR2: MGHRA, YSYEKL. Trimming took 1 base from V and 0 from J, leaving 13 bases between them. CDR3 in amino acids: CASSQVGTPYSGANVLTF. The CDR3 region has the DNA TGCGCCAGCAGCCAAGTTGGGACACCTTACTCTGGGGCCAACGTCCTGACTTTC.

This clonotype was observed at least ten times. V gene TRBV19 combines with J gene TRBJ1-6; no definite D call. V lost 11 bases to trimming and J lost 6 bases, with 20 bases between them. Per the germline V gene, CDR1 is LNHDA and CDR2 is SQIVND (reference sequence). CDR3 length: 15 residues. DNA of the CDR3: TGTGCCTCGCGGCCCCCTGCGGTCTCTAATTCACCCCTCCACTTT. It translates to CASRPPAVSNSPLHF.

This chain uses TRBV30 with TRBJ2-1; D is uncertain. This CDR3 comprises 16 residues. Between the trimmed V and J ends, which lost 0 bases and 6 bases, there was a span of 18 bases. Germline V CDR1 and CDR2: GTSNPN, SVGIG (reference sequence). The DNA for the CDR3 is TGTGCCTGGAGTGTACTCTCTAGTGACCTTCGCAATGAGCAGTTCTTC. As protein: CAWSVLSSDLRNEQFF.

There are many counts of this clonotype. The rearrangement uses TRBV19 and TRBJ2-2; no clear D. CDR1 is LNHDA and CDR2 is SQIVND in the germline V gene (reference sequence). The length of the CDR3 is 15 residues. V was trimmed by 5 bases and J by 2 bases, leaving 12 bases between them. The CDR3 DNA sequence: TGTGCCAGTAGTTTCCAGACGGTAAACACCGGGGAGCTGTTTTTT. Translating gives CASSFQTVNTGELFF.

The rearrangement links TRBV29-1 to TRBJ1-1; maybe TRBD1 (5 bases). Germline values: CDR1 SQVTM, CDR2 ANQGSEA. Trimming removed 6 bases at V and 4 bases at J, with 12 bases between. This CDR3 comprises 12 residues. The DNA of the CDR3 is TGCAGCGTGGGCAGGGAGTCCACTGAAGCTTTCTTT. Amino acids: CSVGRESTEAFF.

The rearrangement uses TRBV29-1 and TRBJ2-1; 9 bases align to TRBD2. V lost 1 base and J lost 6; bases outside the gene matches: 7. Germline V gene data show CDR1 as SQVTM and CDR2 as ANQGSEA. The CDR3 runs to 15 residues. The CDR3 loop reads CSVEVSLAGSNEQFF. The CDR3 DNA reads TGCAGCGTTGAAGTGTCGCTAGCGGGATCCAATGAGCAGTTCTTC.